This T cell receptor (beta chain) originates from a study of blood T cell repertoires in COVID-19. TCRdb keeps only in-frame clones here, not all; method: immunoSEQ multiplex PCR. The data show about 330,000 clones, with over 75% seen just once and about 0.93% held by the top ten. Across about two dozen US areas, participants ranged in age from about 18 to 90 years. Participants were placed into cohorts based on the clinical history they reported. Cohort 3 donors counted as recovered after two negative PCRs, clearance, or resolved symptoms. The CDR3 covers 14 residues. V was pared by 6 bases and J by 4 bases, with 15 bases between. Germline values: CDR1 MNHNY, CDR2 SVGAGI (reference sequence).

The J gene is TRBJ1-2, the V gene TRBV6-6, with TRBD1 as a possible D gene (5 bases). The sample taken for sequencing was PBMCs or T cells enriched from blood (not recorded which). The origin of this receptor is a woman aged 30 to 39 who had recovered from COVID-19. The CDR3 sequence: CASSPGGEFYGYTF. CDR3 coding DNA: TGTGCCAGCAGCCCCGGAGGGGAATTCTATGGCTACACCTTC.